Listed below are T cell receptor beta chains from one sample, sequenced in a study of blood T cell repertoires in COVID-19. Clones were read by immunoSEQ multiplex PCR, and TCRdb kept only the in-frame ones, dropping some. The sample holds 200,000 to 250,000 clones, roughly 83% seen once. The sample consisted of peripheral blood. Every receptor here comes from a man aged 80 or over with acute or convalescent COVID-19. Both conserved end residues are part of each CDR3. Each record gives: J gene, D gene, CDR3 length, V gene, clone size, CDR3 protein, CDR3 DNA. D genes are given only for firm matches. Expanded clones are given a class, and other clones once, few, many or no size at all.

TRBJ2-2,-,13,TRBV28,once,CASSFRNTGELFF,TGTGCCAGCAGTTTCAGGAACACCGGGGAGCTGTTTTTT
TRBJ2-3,TRBD1,14,TRBV5-1,-,CASSYGQGADTQYF,TGCGCCAGCAGCTATGGACAGGGTGCAGATACGCAGTATTTT
TRBJ2-3,-,15,TRBV9,-,CASSPRDAYTDTQYF,TGTGCCAGCAGCCCGCGGGACGCCTACACAGATACGCAGTATTTT
TRBJ2-1,TRBD1,15,TRBV10-1,-,CASSWGQGTYNEQFF,TGCGCCAGCAGTTGGGGACAGGGGACCTACAATGAGCAGTTCTTC
TRBJ1-1,-,13,TRBV10-3,-,CAIRGDLNTEAFF,TGTGCCATCAGGGGGGACTTGAACACTGAAGCTTTCTTT
TRBJ2-7,TRBD2,13,TRBV7-9,-,CASSGRGVYEQYF,TGTGCCAGCAGCGGGCGGGGGGTCTACGAGCAGTACTTC
TRBJ2-7,-,15,TRBV19,-,CASTRRAGSFDEQYF,TGTGCCAGTACCCGGAGGGCTGGAAGTTTCGACGAGCAGTACTTC
TRBJ1-5,TRBD1,15,TRBV3-1/TRBV3-2,-,CASSQTQGGNQPQHF,TGTGCCAGCAGCCAGACTCAGGGGGGCAATCAGCCCCAGCATTTT
TRBJ1-5,-,15,TRBV2,-,CASSEQGILTQPQHF,TGTGCCAGCAGTGAACAGGGTATCCTCACTCAGCCCCAGCATTTT
TRBJ2-7,-,15,TRBV3-1/TRBV3-2,-,CASSPGASGIYEQYF,TGTGCCAGCAGCCCAGGGGCTAGCGGAATCTACGAGCAGTACTTC
TRBJ1-2,TRBD1,16,TRBV5-4,-,CASSFGGQGTNYGYTF,TGTGCCAGCAGCTTTGGGGGACAGGGGACTAACTATGGCTACACCTTC
TRBJ1-4,-,17,TRBV19,-,CASSMTGRRATNEKLFF,TGTGCCAGTAGTATGACAGGCCGTCGGGCAACTAATGAAAAACTGTTTTTT
TRBJ1-5,TRBD1,16,TRBV7-2,-,CASSPSGTGRSQPQHF,TGTGCCAGCAGCCCATCGGGGACAGGGAGGTCTCAGCCCCAGCATTTT
TRBJ2-3,TRBD2,14,TRBV14,-,CASRRGGFTDTQYF,TGTGCCAGCAGGCGGGGGGGCTTCACAGATACGCAGTATTTT
TRBJ1-3,-,14,TRBV6-5,-,CATRPLSSGNTIYF,TGTGCCACCAGACCTCTGAGCTCTGGAAACACCATATATTTT
TRBJ2-3,-,14,TRBV9,-,CASSPAGSTDTQYF,TGTGCCAGCAGCCCCGCGGGCAGCACAGATACGCAGTATTTT
TRBJ1-4,-,14,TRBV19,-,CASSMSRQTEKLFF,TGTGCCAGTAGTATGTCGAGACAGACGGAAAAACTGTTTTTT
TRBJ1-2,TRBD1,14,TRBV28,-,CASSLDPRGGGYTF,TGTGCCAGCAGTTTAGACCCGAGAGGGGGCGGCTACACCTTC
TRBJ1-6,-,15,TRBV5-1,-,CASSLSGVVHSPLHF,TGCGCCAGCAGCTTGTCAGGGGTGGTACATTCACCCCTCCACTTT
TRBJ2-7,-,15,TRBV10-2,-,CASRQGPGSSYEQYF,TGCGCCAGCAGGCAGGGGCCGGGTAGCTCCTACGAGCAGTACTTC
TRBJ1-1,-,15,TRBV5-1,few,CASSLDRPTNTEAFF,TGCGCCAGCAGCTTGGACAGGCCAACGAACACTGAAGCTTTCTTT
TRBJ1-1,-,15,TRBV11-3,-,CASSPGLHSETEAFF,TGTGCCAGCAGCCCTGGACTACACAGCGAGACTGAAGCTTTCTTT
TRBJ1-5,-,14,TRBV12-1,few,CASSTLGGNQPQHF,TGTGCCAGCAGTACCCTGGGCGGCAATCAGCCCCAGCATTTT
TRBJ1-3,-,15,TRBV5-5,once,CASSSKTSSGNTIYF,TGTGCCAGCAGTTCAAAGACTAGCTCTGGAAACACCATATATTTT